Listed here are 14 T cell receptor beta chains from one sample, sequenced in a study of cytomegalovirus exposure and HLA in healthy donors (dated by TCRdb to 2016 to 2017). Libraries were built with the immunoSEQ multiplex PCR assay. The multiplex PCR relied on a mix of 60 forward primers for TCR Vbeta segments and 13 reverse primers for TCR Jbeta segments. This immuneACCESS table, as held by TCRdb, lists in-frame sequences with V and J called but not all clones. Of the missing ones, under half trace to an unresolved V gene in checked studies; the others have no known cause. The sample records around 210,000 clones, approximately 84% of which are singletons. Jointly, the top ten make up roughly 0.24% of the sample. The sequenced material came from PBMCs. The receptors derive from a girl aged 2-10 years in good health and CMV-seronegative.

The genes are TRBV19 and TRBJ2-3, with 7 bases identical to TRBD2. CDR1 is LNHDA, CDR2 SQIVND, per germline (reference sequence). Trimming took 3 bases from V and 1 from J; bases not matched to a gene: 1. The CDR3 has 14 amino acids. CDR3 protein: CASSMGGGTDTQYF. CDR3 in DNA: TGTGCCAGTAGTATGGGAGGGGGCACAGATACGCAGTATTTT.

J is TRBJ2-7 and V is TRBV2; 8 bases align to TRBD1. The CDR3 has 13 residues. Germline CDR1 is SNHLY and CDR2 is FYNNEI. The J segment lost 0 bases and the V segment lost 6 bases, leaving 1 base of the junction unmatched. In nucleotides, the CDR3 is TGTGCCAGCAGGGGACAGGCCTCCTACGAGCAGTACTTC. It codes for CASRGQASYEQYF.

V is TRBV18 and J is TRBJ2-1, with TRBD2 as a possible D gene (5 bases). Trimming stripped 3 bases from V and 5 bases from J, with 8 bases between. Germline V gene data show CDR1 as KGHSH and CDR2 as LQKENI. CDR3 size: 13 residues. CDR3 nucleotide sequence: TGTGCCAGCTCACCGACGGGGAACAATGAGCAGTTCTTC. It is translated as CASSPTGNNEQFF.

This chain uses TRBV7-9 with TRBJ1-2; 8 nucleotides match TRBD1. CDR1 and CDR2 (germline): SEHNR, FQNEAQ (reference sequence). The CDR3 is made up of 14 amino acids. Germline trimming cut 5 bases from V and 5 bases from J; bases unmatched to any gene: 7. CDR3 coding DNA: TGTGCCAGCAGCCGGCAGGGGGCCCTTTATGGCTACACCTTC. Protein product: CASSRQGALYGYTF.

This chain connects TRBV28 to TRBJ1-2; 8 nucleotides agree with TRBD1. Trimming took 2 bases from V and 8 from J; bases not matched to a gene: 4. CDR3 size: 13 residues. CDR1 MDHEN and CDR2 SYDVKM come from the germline V gene. CDR3 coding DNA: TGTGCCAGCAGTTTAGAGACAGGGGAGGGCTACACCTTC. Its protein product is CASSLETGEGYTF.

Written as DNA, the CDR3 is TGTGCCAGCAGAATGACAGGGGGCATTTACGAGCAGTACTTC. Its translation: CASRMTGGIYEQYF. V gene TRBV6-5 combines with J gene TRBJ2-7; 10 bases align to TRBD1. The junction had 6 bases not matched to a gene; V was cut back by 6 bases and J by 4 bases. This CDR3 comprises 14 residues. CDR1 is MNHEY, CDR2 SVGAGI, per germline.

CDR3 sequence reads: CASSVGRVDQPQHF. The CDR3, as DNA: TGTGCCAGCAGCGTAGGCAGGGTCGATCAGCCCCAGCATTTT. This sequence joins TRBV9 and TRBJ1-5; tentative D call: TRBD1 (5 bases). The CDR3 spans 14 residues. Trimming shortened V by 0 bases and J by 5 bases, and 9 bases separated the two germline ends. In germline, CDR1 is SGDLS, CDR2 YYNGEE. The complete variable domain, with remaining parts taken from reference TRBV9 and TRBJ1-5, reads DSGVTQTPKHLITATGQRVTLRCSPRSGDLSVYWYQQSLDQGLQFLIQYYNGEERAKGNILERFSAQQFPDLHSELNLSSLELGDSALYFCASSVGRVDQPQHFGDGTRLSIL.

This chain joins TRBV11-2 and TRBJ1-1, with TRBD1 matching 7 bases. V lost 4 bases, J lost 3 bases, and 2 bases stayed unmatched. The CDR3 is 13 residues long. CDR1 SGHAT and CDR2 FQNNGV come from the germline V gene. In DNA, the CDR3 is TGTGCCAGCAGCTCAGACAGGGACACTGAAGCTTTCTTT. It translates to CASSSDRDTEAFF.

The chain carries TRBV6-1 and TRBJ2-5; 8 positions match TRBD2. The CDR3 covers 17 residues. Germline V CDR1 and CDR2: MNHNS, SASEGT. The V gene end was trimmed by 2 bases and the J gene end by 1 base; junction bases not matched to a gene: 9. The CDR3 sequence: CASSEREGGRSQETQYF. In nucleotides, the CDR3 is TGTGCCAGCAGTGAAAGGGAGGGCGGGAGGAGCCAAGAGACCCAGTACTTC.

This chain uses TRBV7-7 with TRBJ2-3; 7 bases align to TRBD2. The germline V gene encodes CDR1 SSHAT and CDR2 FNYEAQ (reference sequence). Trimming removed 4 bases from V and 2 bases from J; junction bases left unmatched: 3. The CDR3 contains 14 residues. CDR3 in amino acids: CASSSGGSTDTQYF. The CDR3 DNA reads as TGTGCCAGCAGCTCGGGGGGTTCCACAGATACGCAGTATTTT.

CDR3 sequence reads: CASRLSGINTGELFF. In DNA form, the CDR3 reads TGTGCCAGCAGACTTAGCGGAATTAACACCGGGGAGCTGTTTTTT. This chain links TRBV6-1 with TRBJ2-2, with D perhaps matching TRBD2 (6 bases). V lost 6 bases and J lost 2, with 13 bases in between. Germline loops: CDR1 MNHNS, CDR2 SASEGT. The CDR3 sequence is 15 residues long.

A few counts support this clone. The rearrangement uses TRBV29-1 and TRBJ1-1; maybe TRBD1 (6 bases). This CDR3 has 13 residues. CDR1 is SQVTM and CDR2 is ANQGSEA in the germline V gene. V was pared by 7 bases and J by 0 bases, with 12 bases between. The CDR3: CSGKGQMNTEAFF. DNA for the CDR3: TGCAGCGGGAAAGGACAGATGAACACTGAAGCTTTCTTT.

About this clone itself: One end of the junction varies from germline; a read error may be responsible. This chain joins TRBV13 and TRBJ1-2; 10 positions agree with TRBD1. The CDR3 spans 13 residues. Germline V gene lookup returns CDR1 PRHDT and CDR2 FYEKMQ (reference sequence). The CDR3, as DNA: TGTGCCAGCAGCCTAGGGGACAGGGGAAGCTACACCTTC. Translation: CASSLGDRGSYTF.

The DNA for the CDR3 is TGTGCCAGCAGCTTAGGGTCGGGGATAAACACTGAAGCTTTCTTT. Its protein product is CASSLGSGINTEAFF. The rearrangement links TRBV7-9 to TRBJ1-1; D unresolved. Germline loops: CDR1 SEHNR, CDR2 FQNEAQ (reference sequence). This CDR3 is built from 15 residues. Deletions cut 1 base from V and 2 bases from J, with 11 bases between. The full variable domain, with the rest looked up from reference TRBV7-9 and TRBJ1-1, is DTGVSQNPRHKITKRGQNVTFRCDPISEHNRLYWYRQTLGQGPEFLTYFQNEAQLEKSRLLSDRFSAERPKGSFSTLEIQRTEQGDSAMYLCASSLGSGINTEAFFGQGTRLTVV.